Presented here are 32 T cell receptor beta chains from one specimen sequenced in a study of T cell changes during pregnancy in multiple sclerosis. Sequencing was performed with immunoSEQ multiplex PCR; in TCRdb, only in-frame clones are kept and a portion is missing. The table records 110,000 or so clones, approximately 93% of them present only once. The sample here was peripheral blood, taken before pregnancy. The receptors were sampled from a female donor with multiple sclerosis, enrolled in a pregnancy study.

V gene TRBV7-2 combines with J gene TRBJ1-2, with D possibly being TRBD1 (6 bases). Germline values: CDR1 SGHTA, CDR2 FQGNSA. The CDR3 extends over 15 amino acids. Trimming took off 5 bases at V and 5 bases at J, with 18 bases between the two ends. CDR3 sequence: CASSHPSGGKYGYTF. The CDR3 DNA is TGTGCCAGCAGCCATCCCAGCGGGGGCAAATATGGCTACACCTTC.

The rearrangement uses TRBV28 and TRBJ1-5, with 9 bases fitting TRBD1. Per germline, CDR1 MDHEN and CDR2 SYDVKM. The CDR3 sequence is 17 residues long. The junction had 6 bases not matched to a gene; V was cut back by 3 bases and J by 0 bases. CDR3 residues: CASSFIGTGLSNQPQHF. CDR3 nucleotide sequence: TGTGCCAGCAGTTTTATTGGGACAGGGCTTAGCAATCAGCCCCAGCATTTT.

The V and J genes are TRBV15 and TRBJ2-5, with unresolved D. Judging by the DNA end, TRBJ2-7 fits better; the J call may be wrong. CDR3 length equals 13 residues. Per germline, CDR1 LNHNV and CDR2 YYDKDF (reference sequence). CDR3 coding DNA: TGTGCCACCGCTAGAGGAAAAGCCTACGAGCAGTACTTC. It specifies CATARGKAYEQYF.

CDR3 region: CATSRWRGAVNTEAFF. CDR3 bases: TGTGCCACCAGCAGATGGCGGGGGGCGGTGAACACTGAAGCTTTCTTT. This chain links TRBV15 with TRBJ1-1; possibly TRBD1 for D (6 bases). CDR1 and CDR2 (germline): LNHNV, YYDKDF (reference sequence). V lost 2 bases and J 0 bases, leaving 13 bases between the germline ends. This CDR3 is 16 amino acids long.

The chain has TRBV11-3 and TRBJ2-2; D possibly corresponds to TRBD1 (6 bases). Trimming took 5 bases from V and 1 from J, leaving 8 bases between them. The V gene's germline CDR1 is SGHNT and CDR2 YENEEA. The CDR3 extends over 14 amino acids. CDR3 residues: CASSTTGNTGELFF. CDR3 nucleotides: TGTGCCAGCAGCACGACAGGGAACACCGGGGAGCTGTTTTTT.

Only one count was recorded for this clone. The chain links TRBV19 to TRBJ1-1; no firm D call. The V end lost 6 bases, the J end lost 1 base, and 15 bases lay between the germline ends. The germline CDR1 and CDR2 sequences are LNHDA and SQIVND (reference sequence). CDR3 length: 15 residues. CDR3 sequence reads: CASRERNGKNTEAFF. CDR3 in DNA: TGTGCCAGTAGGGAGAGAAACGGGAAGAACACTGAAGCTTTCTTT.

This chain joins TRBV5-6 and TRBJ1-2, with D uncertain. The V end was cut by 2 bases, the J end by 6 bases, with 11 bases between. Germline V lookup: CDR1 SGHDT, CDR2 YYEEEE. CDR3 size: 13 residues. CDR3 sequence (DNA): TGTGCCAGCAGCTTCTCTGGCATCGATGGCTACACCTTC. Encoded protein: CASSFSGIDGYTF. Looking up the rest from reference TRBV5-6 and TRBJ1-2 gives the full variable domain: DAGVTQSPTHLIKTRGQQVTLRCSPKSGHDTVSWYQQALGQGPQFIFQYYEEEERQRGNFPDRFSGHQFPNYSSELNVNALLLGDSALYLCASSFSGIDGYTFGSGTRLTVV.

The chain employs TRBV7-2 and TRBJ2-7; a weak D match, TRBD2 (6 bases). The CDR3 is 15 residues long. Germline assignment: CDR1 SGHTA and CDR2 FQGNSA. V was cut by 1 base and J by 2 bases, with 12 bases left in between. CDR3 coding DNA: TGTGCCAGCAGCTTAGAGGGCGGGGTTACCTACGAGCAGTACTTC. It translates to CASSLEGGVTYEQYF.

The rearrangement joins TRBV5-1 to TRBJ2-7; tentative D call: TRBD1 (6 bases). Trimming removed 1 base from V and 3 bases from J, with 14 bases in between. This CDR3 region has 15 residues. Germline V gives CDR1 SGHRS, CDR2 YFSETQ. The CDR3 region has the DNA TGCGCCAGCAGCTTGTACACAGGGCCTAACTACGAGCAGTACTTC. This encodes CASSLYTGPNYEQYF.

The chain employs TRBV19 and TRBJ2-5, with D possibly TRBD1 on 6 matching bases. The CDR3 covers 15 residues. Per the germline V gene, CDR1 is LNHDA and CDR2 is SQIVND (reference sequence). Between the trimmed V and J ends, which lost 5 bases and 11 bases, there was a span of 24 bases. CDR3 DNA sequence: TGTGCCAGTAGTCGGAAGGCCAGGGGCCGGTCGTCTCAGTACTTC. It yields the protein CASSRKARGRSSQYF.

The table lists this clone with a count of one. J is TRBJ1-2 and V is TRBV4-1; weak D call: TRBD1 (6 bases). Germline CDR1 is MGHRA and CDR2 is YSYEKL. This CDR3 contains 16 residues. V lost 0 bases and J 2 bases, leaving 13 bases between the germline ends. The CDR3 loop is CASSQDPGHKNYGYTF. In nucleotides, the CDR3 is TGCGCCAGCAGCCAAGATCCGGGACATAAAAACTATGGCTACACCTTC.

The V call is TRBV4-2, the J call TRBJ2-6; a weak D match, TRBD1 (6 bases). Germline CDR1 and CDR2: LGHNA and YNFKEQ. The CDR3 extends over 17 amino acids. Trimming removed 3 bases at V and 2 bases at J, with 14 bases between. In DNA, the CDR3 is TGTGCCAGCAGCCAGGGTACAGGGCTAGCTGGGGCCAACGTCCTGACTTTC. It yields the protein CASSQGTGLAGANVLTF.

This chain uses TRBV6-1 with TRBJ2-7, with 9 bases identical to TRBD2. Germline loops: CDR1 MNHNS, CDR2 SASEGT. V lost 5 bases and J lost 2; bases outside the gene matches: 7. The CDR3 has 15 residues. CDR3 region: CASSSPSGETYEQYF. Here the CDR3 DNA reads TGTGCCAGCAGTTCCCCTAGCGGGGAGACCTACGAGCAGTACTTC.

V and J are TRBV15 and TRBJ2-3; D perhaps matches TRBD2 (6 bases). Looked up from germline, CDR1 is LNHNV and CDR2 is YYDKDF (reference sequence). This CDR3 has 15 amino acids. The germline V and J ends were trimmed by 0 bases and 3 bases, with 10 bases remaining between them. As DNA, the CDR3 is TGTGCCACCAGCAGAGAAAGCGGGTCGACAGATACGCAGTATTTT. Translation gives CATSRESGSTDTQYF.

The chain couples TRBV9 to TRBJ2-2, with 7 bases fitting TRBD1. CDR3 length equals 15 residues. Trimming at V came to 2 bases and at J to 6 bases, leaving 7 bases not matched to a gene. The germline gives CDR1 SGDLS, CDR2 YYNGEE. CDR3 region: CASSVRQGTAGELFF. CDR3 nucleotides: TGTGCCAGCAGCGTTCGACAGGGCACAGCCGGGGAGCTGTTTTTT. The variable domain in full, completed from reference TRBV9 and TRBJ2-2, reads DSGVTQTPKHLITATGQRVTLRCSPRSGDLSVYWYQQSLDQGLQFLIQYYNGEERAKGNILERFSAQQFPDLHSELNLSSLELGDSALYFCASSVRQGTAGELFFGEGSRLTVL.

The chain employs TRBV5-1 and TRBJ2-2, with TRBD1 as a possible D gene (5 bases). Trimming took off 7 bases at V and 0 bases at J, with 10 bases between the two ends. This CDR3 contains 14 residues. Looked up from germline, CDR1 is SGHRS and CDR2 is YFSETQ. The CDR3 here is CASLDIPNTGELFF. CDR3 in DNA: TGCGCCAGCTTGGACATCCCGAACACCGGGGAGCTGTTTTTT.

The chain recombines TRBV7-3 with TRBJ2-2; TRBD2 aligns across 7 bases. V lost 5 bases and J lost 4; bases outside the gene matches: 13. CDR1 is SGHTA and CDR2 is FQGTGA in the germline V gene. The CDR3 is 17 amino acids. CDR3 sequence (DNA): TGTGCCAGCAGCCTGCCTAGCGGACTGGCGGGCACCGGGGAGCTGTTTTTT. It encodes CASSLPSGLAGTGELFF.

V gene TRBV11-1 combines with J gene TRBJ2-1; 10 bases fit TRBD2. Germline-derived CDR1 and CDR2 are SGHAT and FQDESV (reference sequence). The CDR3 runs 17 residues. V lost 0 bases to trimming and J lost 9 bases; unmatched junction nucleotides: 11. CDR3 region: CASSLALAGGPGIEQFF. For the CDR3, the DNA is TGTGCCAGCAGCTTAGCCTTAGCGGGGGGCCCCGGGATTGAGCAGTTCTTC.

The chain carries TRBV7-2 and TRBJ2-3; D might be TRBD1 (5 bases). V lost 3 bases and J lost 6, with 13 bases in between. The germline CDR1 and CDR2 sequences are SGHTA and FQGNSA. CDR3 length: 14 amino acids. The CDR3 coding sequence is TGTGCCAGCAGCTTCTCGCAGGGTGCGGATACGCAGTATTTT. Amino acid sequence: CASSFSQGADTQYF.

This sequence joins TRBV6-6 and TRBJ2-2, with 10 bases identical to TRBD1. The V and J ends lost 0 bases and 8 bases, in that order; junction bases with no gene match: 3. This CDR3 comprises 15 residues. Germline CDR1 reads MNHNY; CDR2 reads SVGAGI (reference sequence). In DNA form, the CDR3 reads TGTGCCAGCAGTTACTCGGGACAGGGGAAGGGGGAGCTGTTTTTT. Its protein product is CASSYSGQGKGELFF.

The CDR3 loop reads CAWRPDRVQETQYF. CDR3 coding DNA: TGTGCCTGGAGGCCCGACAGAGTGCAAGAGACCCAGTACTTC. V and J are TRBV30 and TRBJ2-5; weak D call: TRBD1 (5 bases). Germline V gene data show CDR1 as GTSNPN and CDR2 as SVGIG (reference sequence). The CDR3 is 14 amino acids. Trimming cost V 3 bases and J 2 bases, with 13 bases left between them. The complete variable domain, with remaining parts taken from reference TRBV30 and TRBJ2-5, reads SQTIHQWPATLVQPVGSPLSLECTVEGTSNPNLYWYRQAAGRGLQLLFYSVGIGQISSEVPQNLSASRPQDRQFILSSKKLLLSDSGFYLCAWRPDRVQETQYFGPGTRLLVL.

The gene calls are TRBV18 and TRBJ1-5; possibly TRBD1 for D (6 bases). The CDR3 contains 15 residues. Germline V lookup: CDR1 KGHSH, CDR2 LQKENI. V lost 3 bases and J 5 bases, leaving 14 bases between the germline ends. The CDR3 nucleotides are TGTGCCAGCTCACCTGCAGGGGATTTCCATCAGCCCCAGCATTTT. This translates into CASSPAGDFHQPQHF.

This clone was recorded once. This rearrangement joins TRBV14 to TRBJ1-1; unclear D gene. CDR1 and CDR2 (germline): SGHDN, FVKESK. Between the trimmed V and J ends, which lost 7 bases and 1 base, there was a span of 16 bases. The CDR3 consists of 15 residues. This CDR3 is CASKVYTGGNTEAFF. CDR3 DNA: TGTGCCAGCAAAGTTTACACCGGAGGGAACACTGAAGCTTTCTTT.

V gene TRBV19 combines with J gene TRBJ1-5, with a possible D match to TRBD1 (5 bases). The germline V gene has CDR1 LNHDA and CDR2 SQIVND (reference sequence). The V and J ends lost 6 bases and 5 bases respectively, with 11 bases between them. This CDR3 is 13 amino acids long. The CDR3 DNA reads TGTGCCAGTAGCCCCCCGGGGGATCAGCCCCAGCATTTT. Amino acids: CASSPPGDQPQHF.

For this clone: Distinct nucleotide sequences in the sample also encode this CDR3. This rearrangement joins TRBV5-1 to TRBJ2-2; D gene unclear. This CDR3 contains 12 residues. Germline V CDR1 and CDR2: SGHRS, YFSETQ. Trimming pared 4 bases from V and 8 bases from J, leaving 9 bases between. The CDR3 nucleotides are TGCGCCAGCAGCCTCCGGGTTGGGGAGCTGTTTTTT. This sequence encodes CASSLRVGELFF.

This clone was picked up one time. The V call is TRBV10-1, the J call TRBJ2-7, with 11 bases identical to TRBD2. CDR3 length: 15 amino acids. V was pared by 5 bases and J by 2 bases, with 5 bases of the junction left unmatched. Per the germline V gene, CDR1 is WNHNN and CDR2 is SYGVQD (reference sequence). CDR3 coding DNA: TGCGCCAGCAGTTTTGGGACTAGCGGACCCTACGAGCAGTACTTC. Amino acids: CASSFGTSGPYEQYF.

This clone appeared once. The chain couples TRBV6-1 to TRBJ1-5; D is possibly TRBD1 (5 bases). This CDR3 region has 18 residues. CDR1 MNHNS and CDR2 SASEGT come from the germline V gene. With 4 bases removed from V and 10 bases from J, the gap between germline ends came to 29 bases. In DNA form, the CDR3 reads TGTGCCAGCAGTGGAAGCCCTTCGTCGACAGCTATAGCGGATCCCCAGCATTTT. Translation gives CASSGSPSSTAIADPQHF.

V gene TRBV4-2 combines with J gene TRBJ2-3, with 11 bases fitting TRBD2. Looked up from germline, CDR1 is LGHNA and CDR2 is YNFKEQ. CDR3 size: 18 residues. The trim removed 0 bases at V and 4 bases at J, leaving 9 bases unmatched. For the CDR3, the DNA is TGTGCCAGCAGCCAAGATGGGCGGGCTAGCGGGAGGTCAGATACGCAGTATTTT. This sequence encodes CASSQDGRASGRSDTQYF.

This clone was found once. This chain uses TRBV6-5 with TRBJ2-1; D gene ambiguous. CDR3 size: 15 residues. Looked up from germline, CDR1 is MNHEY and CDR2 is SVGAGI. Trimming removed 4 bases from V and 0 bases from J, with 10 bases in between. In DNA, the CDR3 is TGTGCCAGCAGTTTCGTCCGGAGCTCCTACAATGAGCAGTTCTTC. This sequence encodes CASSFVRSSYNEQFF.

The chain combines TRBV10-3 with TRBJ1-4; D gene uncertain. Trimming pared 10 bases from V and 5 bases from J, leaving 20 bases between. From germline, CDR1 is ENHRY and CDR2 SYGVKD. The CDR3 is 15 residues long. The CDR3 coding sequence is TGTGCCACCGCTTCCATTTCGTCGGGGAATGAAAAACTGTTTTTT. Its protein is CATASISSGNEKLFF.

The gene calls are TRBV10-2 and TRBJ1-1; 9 bases fit TRBD1. The trim removed 7 bases at V and 1 base at J, leaving 10 bases unmatched. From germline, CDR1 is WSHSY and CDR2 SAAADI. The CDR3 spans 16 residues. The CDR3 coding sequence is TGCGCCAGCAAAGTAGTGGGACAGGGTGGGAACACTGAAGCTTTCTTT. Protein sequence: CASKVVGQGGNTEAFF.

The rearrangement links TRBV27 to TRBJ2-2, with D perhaps matching TRBD2 (6 bases). Germline V lookup: CDR1 MNHEY, CDR2 SMNVEV (reference sequence). V was clipped by 6 bases and J by 0 bases, with 14 bases between them. The length of the CDR3 is 16 residues. CDR3: CASSYYGTPNTGELFF. CDR3 coding DNA: TGTGCCAGCAGCTATTACGGGACTCCGAACACCGGGGAGCTGTTTTTT.